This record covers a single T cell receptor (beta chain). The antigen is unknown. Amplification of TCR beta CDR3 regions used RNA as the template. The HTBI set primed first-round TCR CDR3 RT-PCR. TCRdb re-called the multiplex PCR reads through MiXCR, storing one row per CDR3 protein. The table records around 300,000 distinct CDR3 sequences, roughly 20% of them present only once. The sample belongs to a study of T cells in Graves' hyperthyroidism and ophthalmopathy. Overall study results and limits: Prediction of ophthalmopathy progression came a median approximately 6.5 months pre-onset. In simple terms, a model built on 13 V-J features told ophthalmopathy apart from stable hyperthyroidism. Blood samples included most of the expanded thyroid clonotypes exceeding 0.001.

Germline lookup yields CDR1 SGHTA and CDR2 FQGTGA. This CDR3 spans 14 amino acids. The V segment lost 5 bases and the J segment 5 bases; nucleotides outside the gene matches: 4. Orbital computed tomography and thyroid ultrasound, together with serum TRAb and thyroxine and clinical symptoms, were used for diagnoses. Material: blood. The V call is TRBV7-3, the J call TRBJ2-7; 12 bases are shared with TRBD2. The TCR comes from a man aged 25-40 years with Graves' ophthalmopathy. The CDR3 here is CASSQTSGSDEQYF. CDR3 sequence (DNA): TGTGCCAGCAGCCAGACTAGCGGGAGCGACGAGCAGTACTTC.